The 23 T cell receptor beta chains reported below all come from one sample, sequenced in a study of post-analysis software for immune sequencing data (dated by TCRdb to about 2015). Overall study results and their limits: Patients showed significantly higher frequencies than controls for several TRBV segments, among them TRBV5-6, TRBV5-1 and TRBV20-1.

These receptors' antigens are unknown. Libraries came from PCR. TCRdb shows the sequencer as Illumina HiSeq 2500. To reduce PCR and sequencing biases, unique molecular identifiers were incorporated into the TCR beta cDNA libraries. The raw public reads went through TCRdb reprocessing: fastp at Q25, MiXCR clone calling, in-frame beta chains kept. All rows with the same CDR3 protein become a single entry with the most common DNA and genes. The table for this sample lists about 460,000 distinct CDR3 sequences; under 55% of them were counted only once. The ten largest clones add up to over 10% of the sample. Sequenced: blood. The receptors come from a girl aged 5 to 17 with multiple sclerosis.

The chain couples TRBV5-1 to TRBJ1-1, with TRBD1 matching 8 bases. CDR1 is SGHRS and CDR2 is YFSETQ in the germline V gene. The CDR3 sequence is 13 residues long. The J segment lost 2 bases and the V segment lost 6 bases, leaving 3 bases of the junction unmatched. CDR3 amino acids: CASKDRANTEAFF. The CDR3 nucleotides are TGCGCCAGCAAGGACAGGGCTAACACTGAAGCTTTCTTT. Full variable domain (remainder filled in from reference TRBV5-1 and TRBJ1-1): KAGVTQTPRYLIKTRGQQVTLSCSPISGHRSVSWYQQTPGQGLQFLFEYFSETQRNKGNFPGRFSGRQFSNSRSEMNVSTLELGDSALYLCASKDRANTEAFFGQGTRLTVV.

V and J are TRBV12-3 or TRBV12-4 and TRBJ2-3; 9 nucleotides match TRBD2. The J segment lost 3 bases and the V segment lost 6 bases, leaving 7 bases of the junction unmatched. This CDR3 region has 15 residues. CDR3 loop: CASSHSGRKTDTQYF. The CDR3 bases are TGTGCCAGCAGCCATAGCGGGAGAAAAACAGATACGCAGTATTTT.

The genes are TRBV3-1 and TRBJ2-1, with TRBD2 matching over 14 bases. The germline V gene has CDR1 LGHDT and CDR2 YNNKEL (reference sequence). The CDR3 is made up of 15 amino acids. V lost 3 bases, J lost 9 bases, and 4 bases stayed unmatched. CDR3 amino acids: CASSQGLAGVTEQFF. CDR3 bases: TGTGCCAGCAGCCAGGGACTAGCGGGAGTTACTGAGCAGTTCTTC.

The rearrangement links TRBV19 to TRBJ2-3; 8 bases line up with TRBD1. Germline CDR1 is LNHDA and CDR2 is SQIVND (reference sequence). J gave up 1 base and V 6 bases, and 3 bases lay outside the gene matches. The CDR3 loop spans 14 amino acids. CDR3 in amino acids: CASSDRGRTDTQYF. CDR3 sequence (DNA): TGTGCCAGTAGCGACAGGGGACGCACAGATACGCAGTATTTT. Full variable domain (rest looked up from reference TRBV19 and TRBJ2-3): DGGITQSPKYLFRKEGQNVTLSCEQNLNHDAMYWYRQDPGQGLRLIYYSQIVNDFQKGDIAEGYSVSREKKESFPLTVTSAQKNPTAFYLCASSDRGRTDTQYFGPGTRLTVL.

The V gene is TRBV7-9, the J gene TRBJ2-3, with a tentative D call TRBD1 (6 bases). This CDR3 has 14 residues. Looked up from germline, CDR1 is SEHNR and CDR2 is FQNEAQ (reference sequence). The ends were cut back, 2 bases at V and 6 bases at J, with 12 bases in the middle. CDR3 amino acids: CASSLNGGLDTQYF. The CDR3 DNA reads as TGTGCCAGCAGCTTAAATGGGGGCCTCGATACGCAGTATTTT.

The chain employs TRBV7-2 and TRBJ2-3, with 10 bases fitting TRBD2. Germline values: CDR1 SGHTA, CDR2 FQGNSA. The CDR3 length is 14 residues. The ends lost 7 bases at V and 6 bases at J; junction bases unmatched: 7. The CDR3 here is CASNKREGLDTQYF. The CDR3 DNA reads TGTGCCAGCAACAAGCGGGAGGGCCTGGATACGCAGTATTTT.

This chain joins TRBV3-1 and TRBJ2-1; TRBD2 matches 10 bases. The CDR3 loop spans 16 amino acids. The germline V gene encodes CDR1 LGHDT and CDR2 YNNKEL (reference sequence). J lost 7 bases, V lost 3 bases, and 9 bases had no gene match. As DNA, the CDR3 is TGTGCCAGCAGCCAGGAAGCGGGAGGGCTTCTGAATGAGCAGTTCTTC. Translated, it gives CASSQEAGGLLNEQFF.

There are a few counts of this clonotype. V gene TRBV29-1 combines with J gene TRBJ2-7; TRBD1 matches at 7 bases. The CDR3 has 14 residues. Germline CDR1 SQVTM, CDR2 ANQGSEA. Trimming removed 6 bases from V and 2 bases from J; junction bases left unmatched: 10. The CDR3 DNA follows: TGCAGCGTCTTGGGGACAGAGAAACCCTACGAGCAGTACTTC. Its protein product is CSVLGTEKPYEQYF.

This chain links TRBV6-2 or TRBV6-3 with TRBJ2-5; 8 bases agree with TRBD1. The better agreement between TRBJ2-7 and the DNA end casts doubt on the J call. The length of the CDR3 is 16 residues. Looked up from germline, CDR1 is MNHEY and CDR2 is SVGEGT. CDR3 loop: CASSYESGQGVDEQYF. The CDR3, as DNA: TGTGCCAGCAGTTACGAGTCTGGACAGGGTGTTGACGAGCAGTACTTC.

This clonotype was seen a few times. CDR3 region: CSVDKREGIHEQFF. The CDR3 nucleotides are TGCAGCGTCGACAAGCGGGAGGGGATCCATGAGCAGTTCTTC. V usage is TRBV29-1 and J usage is TRBJ2-1, with 10 bases that match TRBD2. CDR1 and CDR2 from the germline V gene are SQVTM and ANQGSEA. CDR3 size: 14 residues. J gave up 8 bases and V 6 bases, and 10 bases lay outside the gene matches.

CDR3 sequence reads: CASRETVNTEAFF. CDR3 in DNA: TGTGCCAGCAGGGAGACAGTGAACACTGAAGCTTTCTTT. This chain links TRBV7-2 with TRBJ1-1; D is perhaps TRBD1 (5 bases). CDR1 is SGHTA, CDR2 FQGNSA, per germline. The CDR3 is made up of 13 amino acids. V lost 6 bases to trimming and J lost 0 bases, with 8 bases between them.

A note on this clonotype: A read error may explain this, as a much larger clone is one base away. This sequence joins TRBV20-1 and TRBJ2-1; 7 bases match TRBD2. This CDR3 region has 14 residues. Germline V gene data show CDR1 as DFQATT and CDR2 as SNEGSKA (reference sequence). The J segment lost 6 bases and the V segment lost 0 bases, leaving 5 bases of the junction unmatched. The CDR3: CSAREPGGRNEQFF. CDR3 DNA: TGCAGTGCTAGAGAACCGGGAGGCCGCAATGAGCAGTTCTTC.

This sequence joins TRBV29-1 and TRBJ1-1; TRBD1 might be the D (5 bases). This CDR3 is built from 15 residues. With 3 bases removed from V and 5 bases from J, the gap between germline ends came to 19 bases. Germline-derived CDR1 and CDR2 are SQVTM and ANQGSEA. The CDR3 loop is CSVDLTGTSETEAFF. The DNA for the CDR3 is TGCAGCGTTGACCTGACCGGGACGAGTGAGACTGAAGCTTTCTTT.

CDR3 DNA: TGTGCCATCAGTGAGTCCGGGACACAGAACACTGAAGCTTTCTTT. Its protein is CAISESGTQNTEAFF. The chain carries TRBV10-3 and TRBJ1-1; a possible D gene is TRBD1 (6 bases). CDR1 is ENHRY, CDR2 SYGVKD, per germline. The V and J ends lost 0 bases and 1 base respectively, with 9 bases between them. This CDR3 has 15 amino acids.

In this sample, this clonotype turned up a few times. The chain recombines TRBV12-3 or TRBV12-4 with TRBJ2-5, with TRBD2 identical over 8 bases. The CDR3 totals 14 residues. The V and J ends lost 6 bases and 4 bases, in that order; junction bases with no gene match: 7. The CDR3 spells CASRTSGLVETQYF. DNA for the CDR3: TGTGCCAGCAGAACTAGCGGATTAGTAGAGACCCAGTACTTC.

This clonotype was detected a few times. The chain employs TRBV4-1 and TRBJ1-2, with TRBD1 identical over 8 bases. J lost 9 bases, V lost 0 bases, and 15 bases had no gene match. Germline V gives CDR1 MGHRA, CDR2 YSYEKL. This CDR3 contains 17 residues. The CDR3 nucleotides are TGCGCCAGCAGCCAAGAAGGTTTTATCAGGACAGGGACTCGCTACACCTTC. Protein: CASSQEGFIRTGTRYTF.

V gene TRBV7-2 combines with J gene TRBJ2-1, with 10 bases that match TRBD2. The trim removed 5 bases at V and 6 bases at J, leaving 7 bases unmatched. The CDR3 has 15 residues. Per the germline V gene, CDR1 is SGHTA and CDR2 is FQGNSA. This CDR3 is CASSASGSSGNEQFF. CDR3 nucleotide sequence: TGTGCCAGCAGCGCTAGCGGGAGTTCAGGCAATGAGCAGTTCTTC.

The CDR3 reads CASSLAGTKNIQYF. The CDR3 DNA is TGTGCCAGCAGCTTGGCAGGGACCAAAAACATTCAGTACTTC. J is TRBJ2-4 and V is TRBV5-6, with D possibly TRBD1 on 5 matching bases. V was clipped by 0 bases and J by 2 bases, with 6 bases between them. This CDR3 is 14 amino acids long. From germline, CDR1 is SGHDT and CDR2 YYEEEE.

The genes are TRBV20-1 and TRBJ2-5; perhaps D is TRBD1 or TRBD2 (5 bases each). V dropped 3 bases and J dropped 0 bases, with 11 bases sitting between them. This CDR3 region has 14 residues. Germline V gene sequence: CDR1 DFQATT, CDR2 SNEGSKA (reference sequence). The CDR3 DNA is TGCAGTGCTAGTTGGGACCTGTACCAAGAGACCCAGTACTTC. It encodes CSASWDLYQETQYF.

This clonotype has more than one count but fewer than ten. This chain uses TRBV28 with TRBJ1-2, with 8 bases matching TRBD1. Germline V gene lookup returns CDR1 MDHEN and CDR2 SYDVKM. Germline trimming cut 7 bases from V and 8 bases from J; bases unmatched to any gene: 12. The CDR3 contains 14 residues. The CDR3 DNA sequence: TGTGCCAGCAACATACGAATGGACAGGGCGGGCTACACCTTC. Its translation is CASNIRMDRAGYTF.

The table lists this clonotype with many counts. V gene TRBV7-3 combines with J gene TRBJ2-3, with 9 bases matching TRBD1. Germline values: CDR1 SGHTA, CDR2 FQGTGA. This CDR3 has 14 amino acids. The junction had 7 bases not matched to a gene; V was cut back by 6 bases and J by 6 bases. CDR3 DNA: TGTGCCAGCAGTCCGGGACAGGGTTCGGATACGCAGTATTTT. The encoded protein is CASSPGQGSDTQYF.

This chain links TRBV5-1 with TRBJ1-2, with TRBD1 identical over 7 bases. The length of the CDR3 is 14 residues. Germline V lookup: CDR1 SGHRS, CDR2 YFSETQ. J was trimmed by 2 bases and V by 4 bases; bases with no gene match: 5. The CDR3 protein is CASSDRRGNYGYTF. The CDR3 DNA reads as TGCGCCAGCAGCGATCGCAGGGGGAACTATGGCTACACCTTC.

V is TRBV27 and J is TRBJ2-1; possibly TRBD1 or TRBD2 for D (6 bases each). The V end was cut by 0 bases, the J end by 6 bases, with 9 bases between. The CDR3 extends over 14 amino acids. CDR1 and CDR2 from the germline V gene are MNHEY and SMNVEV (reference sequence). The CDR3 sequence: CASSLSTGANEQFF. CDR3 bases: TGTGCCAGCAGTTTATCGACGGGGGCCAATGAGCAGTTCTTC.